A selection of T cell receptor beta chains follows, all from one sample in a study of CD8+ T cells in alopecia areata. Sequenced by immunoSEQ multiplex PCR; TCRdb stores in-frame clones only, minus some. Here the sample spans around 170,000 clones, 40% to 55% being singletons. The source was CD8+ T cells sorted from blood, collected between weeks 51 and 52, from a patient treated with tofacitinib. The receptor source for this set is a human donor with alopecia areata. Both conserved end residues are part of each CDR3. Fields, in order: J gene, V gene, CDR3 length, CDR3 protein.

J: TRBJ1-1
V: TRBV5-1
length: 15
CDR3: CASSLETGMNTEAFF

J: TRBJ1-2
V: TRBV7-9
length: 15
CDR3: CASSLAKDSSHGYTF

J: TRBJ2-1
V: TRBV13
length: 13
CDR3: CASSLRAGYEQFF

J: TRBJ1-2
V: TRBV7-9
length: 13
CDR3: CASSSTGNYGYTF

J: TRBJ1-1
V: TRBV30
length: 12
CDR3: CAWSGGYTEAFF

J: TRBJ1-6
V: TRBV7-9
length: 16
CDR3: CASSLDEVRHNSPLHF

J: TRBJ2-2
V: TRBV2
length: 14
CDR3: CASRGQLYTGELFF

J: TRBJ2-4
V: TRBV19
length: 17
CDR3: CASSMRIEGPFGNIQYF

J: TRBJ2-7
V: TRBV4-2
length: 14
CDR3: CASSQDRASYEQYF

J: TRBJ1-5
V: TRBV27
length: 16
CDR3: CASSYLPPGQAQPQHF

J: TRBJ2-1
V: TRBV14
length: 13
CDR3: CASSHQRGNEQFF

J: TRBJ2-1
V: TRBV30
length: 13
CDR3: CAWSVLSGDEQFF